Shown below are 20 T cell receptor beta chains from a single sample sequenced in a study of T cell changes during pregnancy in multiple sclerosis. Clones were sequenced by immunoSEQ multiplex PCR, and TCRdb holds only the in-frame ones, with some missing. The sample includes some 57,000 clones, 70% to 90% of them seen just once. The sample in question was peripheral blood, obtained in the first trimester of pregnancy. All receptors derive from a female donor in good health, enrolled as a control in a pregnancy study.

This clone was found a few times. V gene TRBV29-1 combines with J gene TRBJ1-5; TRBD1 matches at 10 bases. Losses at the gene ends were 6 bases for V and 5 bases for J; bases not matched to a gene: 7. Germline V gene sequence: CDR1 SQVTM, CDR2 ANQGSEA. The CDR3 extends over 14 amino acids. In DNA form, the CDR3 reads TGCAGCGTAGGTCCCGGGACAGGGGATCAGCCCCAGCATTTT. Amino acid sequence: CSVGPGTGDQPQHF. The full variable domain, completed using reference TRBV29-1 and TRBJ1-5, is SAVISQKPSRDICQRGTSLTIQCQVDSQVTMMFWYRQQPGQSLTLIATANQGSEATYESGFVIDKFPISRPNLTFSTLTVSNMSPEDSSIYLCSVGPGTGDQPQHFGDGTRLSIL.

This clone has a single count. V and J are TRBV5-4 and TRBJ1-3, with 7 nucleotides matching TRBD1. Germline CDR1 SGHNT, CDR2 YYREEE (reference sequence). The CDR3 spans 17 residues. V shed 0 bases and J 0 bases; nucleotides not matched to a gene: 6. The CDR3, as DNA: TGTGCCAGCAGCTTGGAGTGGGACAGCAACTCTGGAAACACCATATATTTT. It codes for CASSLEWDSNSGNTIYF.

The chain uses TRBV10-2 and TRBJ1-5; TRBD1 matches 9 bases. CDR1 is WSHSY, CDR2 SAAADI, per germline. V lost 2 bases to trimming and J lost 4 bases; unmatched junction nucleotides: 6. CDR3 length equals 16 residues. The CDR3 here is CASSENYGTGNQPQHF. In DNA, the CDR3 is TGCGCCAGCAGTGAGAATTATGGGACAGGGAATCAGCCCCAGCATTTT.

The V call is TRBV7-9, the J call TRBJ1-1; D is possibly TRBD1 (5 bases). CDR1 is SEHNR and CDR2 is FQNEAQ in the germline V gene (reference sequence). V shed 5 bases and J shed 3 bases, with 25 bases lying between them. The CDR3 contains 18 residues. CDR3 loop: CASSPTKGRGIGDTEAFF. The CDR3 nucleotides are TGTGCCAGCAGCCCCACCAAAGGAAGGGGCATAGGGGACACTGAAGCTTTCTTT. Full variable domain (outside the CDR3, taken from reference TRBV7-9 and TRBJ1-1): DTGVSQNPRHKITKRGQNVTFRCDPISEHNRLYWYRQTLGQGPEFLTYFQNEAQLEKSRLLSDRFSAERPKGSFSTLEIQRTEQGDSAMYLCASSPTKGRGIGDTEAFFGQGTRLTVV.

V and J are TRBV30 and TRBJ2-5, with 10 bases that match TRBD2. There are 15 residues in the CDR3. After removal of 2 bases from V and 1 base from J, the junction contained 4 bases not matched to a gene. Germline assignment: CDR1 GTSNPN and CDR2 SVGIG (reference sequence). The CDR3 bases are TGTGCCTGGAGTCCAGGGACTAGCGCCCAAGAGACCCAGTACTTC. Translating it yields CAWSPGTSAQETQYF.

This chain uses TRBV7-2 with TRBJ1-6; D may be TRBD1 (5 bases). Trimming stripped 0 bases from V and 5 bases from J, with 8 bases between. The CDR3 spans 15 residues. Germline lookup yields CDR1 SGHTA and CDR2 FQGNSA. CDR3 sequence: CASSLAGADNSPLHF. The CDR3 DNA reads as TGTGCCAGCAGCTTAGCAGGGGCTGATAATTCACCCCTCCACTTT. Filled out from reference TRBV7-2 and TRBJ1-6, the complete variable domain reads GAGVSQSPSNKVTEKGKDVELRCDPISGHTALYWYRQSLGQGLEFLIYFQGNSAPDKSGLPSDRFSAERTGGSVSTLTIQRTQQEDSAVYLCASSLAGADNSPLHFGNGTRLTVT.

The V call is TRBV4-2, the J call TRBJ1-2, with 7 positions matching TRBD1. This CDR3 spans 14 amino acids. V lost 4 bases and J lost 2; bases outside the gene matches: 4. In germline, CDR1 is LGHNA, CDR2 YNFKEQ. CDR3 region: CASSPKTGNYGYTF. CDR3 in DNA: TGTGCCAGCAGCCCGAAGACAGGGAACTATGGCTACACCTTC.

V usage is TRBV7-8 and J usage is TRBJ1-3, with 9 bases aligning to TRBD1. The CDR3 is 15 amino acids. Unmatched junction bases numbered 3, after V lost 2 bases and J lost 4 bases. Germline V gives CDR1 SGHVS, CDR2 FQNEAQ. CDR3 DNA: TGTGCCAGCAGCTTACAAGGGACAGGGGGAAACACCATATATTTT. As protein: CASSLQGTGGNTIYF.

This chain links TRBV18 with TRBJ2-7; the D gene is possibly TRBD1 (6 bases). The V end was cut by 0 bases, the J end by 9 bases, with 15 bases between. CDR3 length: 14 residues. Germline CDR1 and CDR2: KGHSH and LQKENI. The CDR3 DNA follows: TGTGCCAGCTCACCACCTGGGACACCGTCGGGGCAGTACTTC. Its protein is CASSPPGTPSGQYF.

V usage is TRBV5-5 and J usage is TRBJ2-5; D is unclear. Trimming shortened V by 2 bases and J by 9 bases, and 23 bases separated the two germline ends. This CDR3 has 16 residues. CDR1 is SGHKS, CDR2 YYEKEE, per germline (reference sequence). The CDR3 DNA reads TGTGCCAGCAGCTTCGTACCTAACCCTTTCGTAATGGCCCAGTACTTC. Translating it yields CASSFVPNPFVMAQYF.

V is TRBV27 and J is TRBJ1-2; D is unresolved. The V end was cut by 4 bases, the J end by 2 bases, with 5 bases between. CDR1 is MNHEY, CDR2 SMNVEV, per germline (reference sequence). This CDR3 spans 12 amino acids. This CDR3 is CASSSLNYGYTF. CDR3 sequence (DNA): TGTGCCAGCAGTTCCTTAAACTATGGCTACACCTTC.

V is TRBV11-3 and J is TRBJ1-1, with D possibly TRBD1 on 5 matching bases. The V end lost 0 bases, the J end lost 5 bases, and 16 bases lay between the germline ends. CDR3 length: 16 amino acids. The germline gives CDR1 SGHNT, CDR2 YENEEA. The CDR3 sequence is CASSLDPGSRGTEAFF. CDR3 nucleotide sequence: TGTGCCAGCAGCTTAGATCCGGGCAGCCGGGGGACTGAAGCTTTCTTT.

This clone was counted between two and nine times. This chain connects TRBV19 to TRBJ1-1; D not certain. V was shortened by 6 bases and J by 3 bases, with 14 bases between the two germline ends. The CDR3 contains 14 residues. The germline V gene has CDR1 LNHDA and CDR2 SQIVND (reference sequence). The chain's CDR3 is CASRLPELDTEAFF. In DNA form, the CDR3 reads TGTGCCAGTAGACTCCCGGAGTTAGACACTGAAGCTTTCTTT.

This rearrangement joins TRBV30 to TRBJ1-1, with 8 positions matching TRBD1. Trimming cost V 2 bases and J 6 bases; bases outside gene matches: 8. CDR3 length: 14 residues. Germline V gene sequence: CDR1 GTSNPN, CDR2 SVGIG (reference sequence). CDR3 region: CAWSLDRGWAEAFF. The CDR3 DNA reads TGTGCCTGGAGTTTAGACAGGGGTTGGGCTGAAGCTTTCTTT.

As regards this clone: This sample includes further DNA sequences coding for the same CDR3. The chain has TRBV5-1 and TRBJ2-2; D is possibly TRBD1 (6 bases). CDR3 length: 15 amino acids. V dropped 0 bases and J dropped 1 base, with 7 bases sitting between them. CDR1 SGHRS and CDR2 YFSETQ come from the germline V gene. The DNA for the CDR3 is TGCGCCAGCAGCTTGGCGACAGGGAACACCGGGGAGCTGTTTTTT. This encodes CASSLATGNTGELFF.

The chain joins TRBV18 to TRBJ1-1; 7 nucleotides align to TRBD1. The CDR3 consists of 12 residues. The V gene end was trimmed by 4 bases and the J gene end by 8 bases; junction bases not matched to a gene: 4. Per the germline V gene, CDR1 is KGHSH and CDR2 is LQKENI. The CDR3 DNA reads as TGTGCCAGCTCACTACAGGGGACCGAAGCTTTCTTT. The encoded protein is CASSLQGTEAFF. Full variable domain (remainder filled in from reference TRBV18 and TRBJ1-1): NAGVMQNPRHLVRRRGQEARLRCSPMKGHSHVYWYRQLPEEGLKFMVYLQKENIIDESGMPKERFSAEFPKEGPSILRIQQVVRGDSAAYFCASSLQGTEAFFGQGTRLTVV.

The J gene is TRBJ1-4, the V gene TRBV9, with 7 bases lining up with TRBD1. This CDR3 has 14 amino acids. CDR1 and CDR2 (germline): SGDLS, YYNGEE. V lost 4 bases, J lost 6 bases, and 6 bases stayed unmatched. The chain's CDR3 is CASSPRGWDEKLFF. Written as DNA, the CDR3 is TGTGCCAGCAGCCCCAGGGGGTGGGATGAAAAACTGTTTTTT. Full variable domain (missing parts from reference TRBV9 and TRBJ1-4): DSGVTQTPKHLITATGQRVTLRCSPRSGDLSVYWYQQSLDQGLQFLIQYYNGEERAKGNILERFSAQQFPDLHSELNLSSLELGDSALYFCASSPRGWDEKLFFGSGTQLSVL.

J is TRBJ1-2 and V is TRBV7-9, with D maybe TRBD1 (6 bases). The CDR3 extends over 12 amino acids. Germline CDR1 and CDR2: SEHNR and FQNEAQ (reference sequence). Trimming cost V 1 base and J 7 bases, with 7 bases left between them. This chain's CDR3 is CASSLDRAGYTF. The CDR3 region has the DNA TGTGCCAGCAGCTTAGACAGGGCTGGCTACACCTTC.

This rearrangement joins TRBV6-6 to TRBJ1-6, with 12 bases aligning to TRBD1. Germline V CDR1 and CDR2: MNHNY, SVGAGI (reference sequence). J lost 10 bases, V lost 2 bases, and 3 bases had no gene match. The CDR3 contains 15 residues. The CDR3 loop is CASSYRDRGRSPLHF. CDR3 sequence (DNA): TGTGCCAGCAGTTACCGGGACAGGGGGCGATCACCCCTCCACTTT.

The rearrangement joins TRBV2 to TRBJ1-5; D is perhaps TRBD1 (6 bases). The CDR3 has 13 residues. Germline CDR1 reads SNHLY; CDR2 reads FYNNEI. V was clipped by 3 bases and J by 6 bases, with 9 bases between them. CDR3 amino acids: CASSEAGAQPQHF. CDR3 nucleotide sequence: TGTGCCAGCAGTGAGGCAGGGGCTCAGCCCCAGCATTTT.